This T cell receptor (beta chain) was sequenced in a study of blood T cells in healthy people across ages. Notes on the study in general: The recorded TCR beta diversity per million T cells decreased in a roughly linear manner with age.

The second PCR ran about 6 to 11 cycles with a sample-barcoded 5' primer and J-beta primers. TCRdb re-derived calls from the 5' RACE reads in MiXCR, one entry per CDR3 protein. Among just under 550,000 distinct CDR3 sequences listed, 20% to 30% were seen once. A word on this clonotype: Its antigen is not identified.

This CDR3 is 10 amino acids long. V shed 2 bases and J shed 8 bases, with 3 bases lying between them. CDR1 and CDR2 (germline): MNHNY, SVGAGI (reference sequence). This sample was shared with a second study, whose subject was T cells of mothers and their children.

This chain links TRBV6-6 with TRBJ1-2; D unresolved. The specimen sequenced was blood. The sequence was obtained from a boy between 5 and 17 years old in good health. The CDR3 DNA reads TGTGCCAGCAGTTACCTAGGCTACACCTTC. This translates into CASSYLGYTF.